This entry lists 9 T cell receptor beta chains sequenced from one sample in a study of T cells in Graves' hyperthyroidism and ophthalmopathy (dated by TCRdb to between 2018 and 2021). The receptor library was made with multiplex PCR. The sequencing machine was an Illumina HiSeq 2000. TCR beta CDR3 regions were amplified from RNA transcripts. A first-round RT-PCR of the TCR CDR3 used the HTBI primer set with the Qiagen OneStep RT-PCR kit. TCRdb reprocessing: public reads trimmed at Q25 with fastp, clones called with MiXCR, in-frame beta chains kept. All rows with the same CDR3 protein become a single entry with the most common DNA and genes. In this sample the table shows around 760,000 distinct CDR3 sequences, roughly 32% of which occur a single time. The ten largest clonotypes hold roughly 31% of the sample. The specimen sequenced was blood. The receptors originated from a woman aged 40 to 55 with Graves' hyperthyroidism.

Regarding this clonotype: This may arise from a read error, as a much more abundant clone is one base away. Here the CDR3 omits its conserved ending phenylalanine or tryptophan, so a read error is the likely source. The chain couples TRBV7-2 to TRBJ2-7, with 11 positions matching TRBD2. The CDR3 loop spans 15 amino acids. CDR1 is SGHTA and CDR2 is FQGNSA in the germline V gene. J lost 4 bases, V lost 5 bases, and 7 bases had no gene match. The CDR3 loop is CASSLQLAGEYEQYL. The CDR3 DNA reads TGTGCCAGCAGCCTACAACTAGCGGGGGAATACGAGCAGTACCTC.

This clonotype was found many times. The chain recombines TRBV7-9 with TRBJ1-5; no clear D gene. Per germline, CDR1 SEHNR and CDR2 FQNEAQ (reference sequence). The CDR3 runs 13 residues. V dropped 3 bases and J dropped 7 bases, with 10 bases sitting between them. The CDR3 bases are TGTGCCAGCAGCTTGGCCTCGGGGCAGCCCCAGCATTTT. This codes for CASSLASGQPQHF. Variable domain in full (rest from reference TRBV7-9 and TRBJ1-5): DTGVSQNPRHKITKRGQNVTFRCDPISEHNRLYWYRQTLGQGPEFLTYFQNEAQLEKSRLLSDRFSAERPKGSFSTLEIQRTEQGDSAMYLCASSLASGQPQHFGDGTRLSIL.

The genes are TRBV7-2 and TRBJ2-7, with D tentatively TRBD1 or TRBD2 (5 bases each). The CDR3 spans 12 residues. CDR1 and CDR2 from the germline V gene are SGHTA and FQGNSA. Trimming took off 8 bases at V and 2 bases at J, with 10 bases between the two ends. DNA of the CDR3: TGTGCCAGCCGGGACCCAGCCTACGAGCAGTACTTC. Encoded protein: CASRDPAYEQYF.

This clonotype appeared many times. The junction differs from germline at one of its ends, possibly a read error. This sequence joins TRBV7-7 and TRBJ2-5; the match to TRBD1 covers 9 bases. Looked up from germline, CDR1 is SSHAT and CDR2 is FNYEAQ (reference sequence). This CDR3 has 16 residues. CDR3 in amino acids: CASSLLQGAPRETQYF. For the CDR3, the DNA is TGTGCTAGCAGCTTGCTACAGGGGGCCCCGCGTGAGACCCAGTACTTC.

This clonotype appeared once. This chain joins TRBV6-6 and TRBJ1-1; weak D call: TRBD1 (5 bases). This CDR3 is built from 13 residues. The germline V gene encodes CDR1 MNHNY and CDR2 SVGAGI (reference sequence). V was cut by 7 bases and J by 6 bases, with 15 bases left in between. CDR3 sequence: CASIHGADAEAFF. CDR3 DNA: TGTGCCAGCATCCACGGGGCGGACGCTGAAGCTTTCTTT.

This clonotype was detected only a few times. The V and J genes are TRBV7-9 and TRBJ1-1, with D uncertain. Trimming removed 5 bases at V and 7 bases at J, with 14 bases between. CDR1 is SEHNR and CDR2 is FQNEAQ in the germline V gene (reference sequence). This CDR3 spans 13 amino acids. CDR3 sequence reads: CASSQGQKNEAFF. The DNA of the CDR3 is TGTGCCAGCAGCCAAGGGCAAAAGAATGAAGCTTTCTTT.

The chain has TRBV29-1 and TRBJ1-2; 8 bases are a match to TRBD1. Trimming at V came to 0 bases and at J to 3 bases, leaving 6 bases not matched to a gene. In germline, CDR1 is SQVTM, CDR2 ANQGSEA. CDR3 length equals 15 residues. CDR3 region: CSVEDRGPVYYGYTF. As DNA, the CDR3 is TGCAGCGTTGAAGACAGGGGGCCCGTATACTATGGCTACACCTTC.

In its sample, this clonotype was seen a few times. The chain employs TRBV12-5 and TRBJ1-5; 7 bases align to TRBD1. J lost 0 bases, V lost 4 bases, and 6 bases had no gene match. Germline assignment: CDR1 LGHNT and CDR2 FRNRAP. This CDR3 has 16 residues. The CDR3 region has the DNA TGTGCTAGTGGTTCCGGGGACAGTTATAGCAATCAGCCCCAGCATTTT. The encoded protein is CASGSGDSYSNQPQHF.

This clonotype was detected many times. The CDR3 DNA reads TGTGCCATCAAGGACTCTGGAAACACCATATATTTT. Its translation is CAIKDSGNTIYF. The chain recombines TRBV10-3 with TRBJ1-3; D is uncertain. The CDR3 covers 12 residues. Trimming took off 7 bases at V and 0 bases at J, with 4 bases between the two ends. The germline V gene encodes CDR1 ENHRY and CDR2 SYGVKD.